This T cell receptor beta chain was captured in a study of lymphopenia after photon versus proton radiotherapy. The CDR3 has 13 residues. Germline CDR1 SQVTM, CDR2 ANQGSEA. V lost 8 bases to trimming and J lost 2 bases, with 15 bases between them. Clones were sequenced by immunoSEQ multiplex PCR, and TCRdb holds only the in-frame ones, with some missing. The table includes over 40,000 clones, roughly nine tenths detected once. V is TRBV29-1 and J is TRBJ2-5; D may be TRBD2 (7 bases). The material was peripheral blood, obtained from a patient treated with photon-based radiotherapy. The source of this sequence is a middle-aged woman with cholangiocarcinoma. The CDR3 DNA is TGCAGCATAAGCGGGACAAATCAAGAGACCCAGTACTTC. Its translation is CSISGTNQETQYF.